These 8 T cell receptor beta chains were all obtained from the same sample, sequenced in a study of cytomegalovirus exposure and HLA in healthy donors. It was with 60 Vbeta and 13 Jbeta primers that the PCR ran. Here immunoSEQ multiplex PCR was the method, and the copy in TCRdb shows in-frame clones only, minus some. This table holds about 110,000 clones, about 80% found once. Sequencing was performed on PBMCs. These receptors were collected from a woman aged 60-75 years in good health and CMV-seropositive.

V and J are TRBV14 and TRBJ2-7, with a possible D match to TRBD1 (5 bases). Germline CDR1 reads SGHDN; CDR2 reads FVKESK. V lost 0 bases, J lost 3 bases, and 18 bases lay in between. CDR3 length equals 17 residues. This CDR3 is CASSQEPVRRTLYEQYF. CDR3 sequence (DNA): TGTGCCAGCAGCCAAGAACCGGTCCGAAGGACACTCTACGAGCAGTACTTC.

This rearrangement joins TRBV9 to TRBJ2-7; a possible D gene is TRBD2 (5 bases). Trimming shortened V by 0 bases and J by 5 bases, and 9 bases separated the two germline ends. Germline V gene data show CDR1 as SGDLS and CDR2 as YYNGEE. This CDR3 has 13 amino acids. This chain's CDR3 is CASSVGAANEQYF. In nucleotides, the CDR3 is TGTGCCAGCAGCGTAGGAGCGGCTAACGAGCAGTACTTC.

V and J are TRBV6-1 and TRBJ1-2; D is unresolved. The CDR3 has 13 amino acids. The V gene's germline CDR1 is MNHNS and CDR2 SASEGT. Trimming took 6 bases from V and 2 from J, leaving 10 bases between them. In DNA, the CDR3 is TGTGCCAGCAGCCAACAGTGGAACTATGGCTACACCTTC. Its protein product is CASSQQWNYGYTF.

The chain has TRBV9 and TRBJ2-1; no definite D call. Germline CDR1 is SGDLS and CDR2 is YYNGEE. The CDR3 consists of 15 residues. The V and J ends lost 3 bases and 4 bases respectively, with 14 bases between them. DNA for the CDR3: TGTGCCAGCAGCGAGGCTGGAGTTGGATACAATGAGCAGTTCTTC. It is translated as CASSEAGVGYNEQFF. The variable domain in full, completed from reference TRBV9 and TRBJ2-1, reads DSGVTQTPKHLITATGQRVTLRCSPRSGDLSVYWYQQSLDQGLQFLIQYYNGEERAKGNILERFSAQQFPDLHSELNLSSLELGDSALYFCASSEAGVGYNEQFFGPGTRLTVL.

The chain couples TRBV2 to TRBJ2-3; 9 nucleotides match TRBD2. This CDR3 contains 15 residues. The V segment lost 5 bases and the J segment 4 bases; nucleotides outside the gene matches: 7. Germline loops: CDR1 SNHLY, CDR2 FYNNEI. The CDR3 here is CASSRGTSLSDTQYF. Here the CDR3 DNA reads TGTGCCAGCAGTCGAGGGACTAGCCTTTCAGATACGCAGTATTTT.

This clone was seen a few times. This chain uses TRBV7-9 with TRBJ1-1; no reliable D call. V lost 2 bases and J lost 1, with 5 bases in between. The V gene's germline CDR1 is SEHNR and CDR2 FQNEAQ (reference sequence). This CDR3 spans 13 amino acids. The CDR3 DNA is TGTGCCAGCAGCTTATGGCAGAACACTGAAGCTTTCTTT. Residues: CASSLWQNTEAFF.

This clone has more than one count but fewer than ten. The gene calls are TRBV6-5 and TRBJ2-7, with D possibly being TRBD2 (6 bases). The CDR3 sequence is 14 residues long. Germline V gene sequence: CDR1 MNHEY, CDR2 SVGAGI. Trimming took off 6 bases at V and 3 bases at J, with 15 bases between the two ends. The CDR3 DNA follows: TGTGCCAGCAGCCAAGCCGGGAGCCTCTACGAGCAGTACTTC. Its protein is CASSQAGSLYEQYF.

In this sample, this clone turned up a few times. The CDR3 sequence is CASSPGQGRYEQYF. In nucleotides, the CDR3 is TGTGCCAGCAGTCCGGGACAGGGTAGGTACGAGCAGTACTTC. The V call is TRBV6-1, the J call TRBJ2-7, with TRBD1 identical over 9 bases. V shed 5 bases, J shed 4 bases, and the junction held 6 bases outside the gene matches. Germline lookup yields CDR1 MNHNS and CDR2 SASEGT. The CDR3 runs 14 residues.